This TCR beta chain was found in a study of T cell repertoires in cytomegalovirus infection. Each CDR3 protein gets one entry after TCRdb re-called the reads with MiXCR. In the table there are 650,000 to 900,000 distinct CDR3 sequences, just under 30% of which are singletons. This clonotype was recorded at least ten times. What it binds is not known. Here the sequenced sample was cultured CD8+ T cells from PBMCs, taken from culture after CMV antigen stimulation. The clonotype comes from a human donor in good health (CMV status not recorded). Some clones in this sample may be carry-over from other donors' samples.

The DNA for the CDR3 is TGTGCCAGCAGCTCCGCGACTAGCGGGGGAACCCAGTACTTC. It specifies CASSSATSGGTQYF. The V gene is TRBV7-3, the J gene TRBJ2-5; 12 bases are shared with TRBD2. CDR1 and CDR2 (germline): SGHTA, FQGTGA. The CDR3 is 14 amino acids. Trimming removed 4 bases from V and 8 bases from J; junction bases left unmatched: 5. Variable domain in full (rest from reference TRBV7-3 and TRBJ2-5): GAGVSQTPSNKVTEKGKYVELRCDPISGHTALYWYRQSLGQGPEFLIYFQGTGAADDSGLPNDRFFAVRPEGSVSTLKIQRTERGDSAVYLCASSSATSGGTQYFGPGTRLLVL.